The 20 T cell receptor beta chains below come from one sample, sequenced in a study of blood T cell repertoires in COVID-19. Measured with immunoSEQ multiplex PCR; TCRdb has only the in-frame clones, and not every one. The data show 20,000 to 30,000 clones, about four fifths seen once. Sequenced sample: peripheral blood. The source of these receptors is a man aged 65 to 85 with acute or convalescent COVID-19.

The CDR3 coding sequence is TGTGCCAGCAGTGTCCCGGGACTAGCGGGGGGGGATACGCAGTATTTT. It yields the protein CASSVPGLAGGDTQYF. The V and J genes are TRBV2 and TRBJ2-3; 16 bases fit TRBD2. V lost 4 bases to trimming and J lost 6 bases; unmatched junction nucleotides: 4. Germline CDR1 is SNHLY and CDR2 is FYNNEI. This CDR3 is 16 amino acids long. The complete variable domain, with remaining parts taken from reference TRBV2 and TRBJ2-3, reads EPEVTQTPSHQVTQMGQEVILRCVPISNHLYFYWYRQILGQKVEFLVSFYNNEISEKSEIFDDQFSVERPDGSNFTLKIRSTKLEDSAMYFCASSVPGLAGGDTQYFGPGTRLTVL.

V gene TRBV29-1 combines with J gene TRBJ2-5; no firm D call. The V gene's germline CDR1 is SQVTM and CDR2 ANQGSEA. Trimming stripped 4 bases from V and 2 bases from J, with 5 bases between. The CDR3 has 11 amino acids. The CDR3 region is CSVVPQETQYF. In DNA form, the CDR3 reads TGCAGCGTTGTCCCACAAGAGACCCAGTACTTC.

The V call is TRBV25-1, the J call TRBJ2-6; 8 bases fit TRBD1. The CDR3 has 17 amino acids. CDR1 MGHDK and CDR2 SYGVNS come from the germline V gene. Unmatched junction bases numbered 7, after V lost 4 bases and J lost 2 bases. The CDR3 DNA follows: TGTGCCAGCAGTGGCAGGCAGGGGGCCACTGGGGCCAACGTCCTGACTTTC. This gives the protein CASSGRQGATGANVLTF.

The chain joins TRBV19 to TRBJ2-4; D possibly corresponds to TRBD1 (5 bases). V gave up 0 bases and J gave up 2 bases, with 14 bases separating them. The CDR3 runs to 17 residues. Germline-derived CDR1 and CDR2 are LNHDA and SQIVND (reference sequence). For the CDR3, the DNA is TGTGCCAGTAGTATAGATCCGCAGGGTGGGACCAAAAACATTCAGTACTTC. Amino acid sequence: CASSIDPQGGTKNIQYF. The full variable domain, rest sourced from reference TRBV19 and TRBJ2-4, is DGGITQSPKYLFRKEGQNVTLSCEQNLNHDAMYWYRQDPGQGLRLIYYSQIVNDFQKGDIAEGYSVSREKKESFPLTVTSAQKNPTAFYLCASSIDPQGGTKNIQYFGAGTRLSVL.

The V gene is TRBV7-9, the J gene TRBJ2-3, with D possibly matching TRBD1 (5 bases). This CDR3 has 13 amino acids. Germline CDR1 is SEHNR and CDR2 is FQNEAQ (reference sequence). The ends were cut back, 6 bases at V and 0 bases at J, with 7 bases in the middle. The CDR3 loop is CASSPGSTDTQYF. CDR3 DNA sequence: TGTGCCAGCAGTCCAGGGAGCACAGATACGCAGTATTTT.

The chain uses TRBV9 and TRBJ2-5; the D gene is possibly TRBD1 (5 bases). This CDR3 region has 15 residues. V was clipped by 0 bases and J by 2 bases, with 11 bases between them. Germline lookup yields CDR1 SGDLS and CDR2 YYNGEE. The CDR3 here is CASSVATTVQETQYF. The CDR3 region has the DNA TGTGCCAGCAGCGTAGCTACGACAGTACAAGAGACCCAGTACTTC. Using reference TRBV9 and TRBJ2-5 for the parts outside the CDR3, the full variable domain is DSGVTQTPKHLITATGQRVTLRCSPRSGDLSVYWYQQSLDQGLQFLIQYYNGEERAKGNILERFSAQQFPDLHSELNLSSLELGDSALYFCASSVATTVQETQYFGPGTRLLVL.

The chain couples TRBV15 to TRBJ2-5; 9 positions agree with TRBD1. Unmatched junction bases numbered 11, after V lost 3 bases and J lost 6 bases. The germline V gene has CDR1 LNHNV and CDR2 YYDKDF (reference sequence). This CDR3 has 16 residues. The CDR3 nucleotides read TGTGCCACCAGCAGGGATAATACGGGACAGGGAAAGACCCAGTACTTC. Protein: CATSRDNTGQGKTQYF.

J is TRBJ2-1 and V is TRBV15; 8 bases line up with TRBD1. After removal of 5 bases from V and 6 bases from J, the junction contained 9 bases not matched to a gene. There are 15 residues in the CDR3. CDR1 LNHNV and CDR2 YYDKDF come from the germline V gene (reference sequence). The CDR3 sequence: CATSGRDRMGNEQFF. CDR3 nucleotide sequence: TGTGCCACCAGCGGTAGGGACAGGATGGGCAATGAGCAGTTCTTC.

CDR3 nucleotide sequence: TGTGCCAGCAGTGTGACAGGGGGGGATCAGCCCCAGCATTTT. Translation: CASSVTGGDQPQHF. The chain is built from TRBV2 and TRBJ1-5, with TRBD1 matching 9 bases. Germline loops: CDR1 SNHLY, CDR2 FYNNEI. Germline trimming cut 4 bases from V and 5 bases from J; bases unmatched to any gene: 3. The CDR3 spans 14 residues.

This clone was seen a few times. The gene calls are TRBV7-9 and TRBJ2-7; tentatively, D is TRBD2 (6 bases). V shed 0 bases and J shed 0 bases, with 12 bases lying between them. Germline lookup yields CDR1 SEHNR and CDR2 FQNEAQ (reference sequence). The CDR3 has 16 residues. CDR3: CASSLALGTYSYEQYF. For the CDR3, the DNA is TGTGCCAGCAGCTTAGCGCTTGGGACTTACTCCTACGAGCAGTACTTC.

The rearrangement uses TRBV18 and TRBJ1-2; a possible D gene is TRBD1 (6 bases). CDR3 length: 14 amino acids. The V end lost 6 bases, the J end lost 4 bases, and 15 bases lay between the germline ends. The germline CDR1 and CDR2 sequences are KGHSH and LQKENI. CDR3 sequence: CASSKQDSAYGYTF. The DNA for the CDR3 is TGTGCCAGCTCGAAACAGGACAGTGCCTATGGCTACACCTTC.

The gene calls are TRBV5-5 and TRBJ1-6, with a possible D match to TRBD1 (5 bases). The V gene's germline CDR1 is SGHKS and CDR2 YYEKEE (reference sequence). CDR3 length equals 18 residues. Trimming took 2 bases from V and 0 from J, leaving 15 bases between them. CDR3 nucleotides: TGTGCCAGCAGCTTCCAACGACAGAGCAGCTCCTATAATTCACCCCTCCACTTT. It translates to CASSFQRQSSSYNSPLHF.

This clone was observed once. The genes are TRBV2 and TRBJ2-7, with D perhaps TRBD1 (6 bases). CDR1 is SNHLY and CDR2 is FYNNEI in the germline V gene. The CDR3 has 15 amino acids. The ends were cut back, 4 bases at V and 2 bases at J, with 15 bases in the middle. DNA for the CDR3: TGTGCCAGCAGTGTACAGGGCTTGGGGCCCTACGAGCAGTACTTC. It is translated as CASSVQGLGPYEQYF.

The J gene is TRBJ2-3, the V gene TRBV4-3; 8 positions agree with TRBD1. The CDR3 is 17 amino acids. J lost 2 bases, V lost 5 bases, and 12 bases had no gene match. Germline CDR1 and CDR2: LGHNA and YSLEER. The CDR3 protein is CASSSQRSRGPTDTQYF. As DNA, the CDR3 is TGCGCCAGCAGCTCCCAGCGGAGCAGGGGGCCCACAGATACGCAGTATTTT.

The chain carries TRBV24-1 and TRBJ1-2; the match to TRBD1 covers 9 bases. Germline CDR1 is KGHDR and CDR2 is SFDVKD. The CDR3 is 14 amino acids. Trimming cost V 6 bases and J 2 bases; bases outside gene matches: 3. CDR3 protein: CATSNTGGNYGYTF. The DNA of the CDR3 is TGTGCCACCAGTAACACAGGGGGCAACTATGGCTACACCTTC.

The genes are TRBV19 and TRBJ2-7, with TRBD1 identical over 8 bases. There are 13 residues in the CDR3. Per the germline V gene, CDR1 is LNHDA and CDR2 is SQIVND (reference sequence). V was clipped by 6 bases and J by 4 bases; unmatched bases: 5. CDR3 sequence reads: CASRAGGEYEQYF. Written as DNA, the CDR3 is TGTGCCAGTAGGGCAGGGGGCGAGTACGAGCAGTACTTC.

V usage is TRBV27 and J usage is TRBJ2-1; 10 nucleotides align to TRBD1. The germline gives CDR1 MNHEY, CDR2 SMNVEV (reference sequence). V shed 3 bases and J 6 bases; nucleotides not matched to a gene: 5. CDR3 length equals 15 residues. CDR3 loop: CASSFGQGVSNEQFF. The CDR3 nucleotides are TGTGCCAGCAGTTTCGGACAGGGGGTAAGCAATGAGCAGTTCTTC.

CDR3 in DNA: TGTGCCAGCAGCCCCGGTAGGGAGCAGTGTGGCTACACCTTC. Protein: CASSPGREQCGYTF. V usage is TRBV21-1 and J usage is TRBJ1-2. TRBV21-1 is labeled a pseudogene. The CDR3 extends over 14 amino acids.

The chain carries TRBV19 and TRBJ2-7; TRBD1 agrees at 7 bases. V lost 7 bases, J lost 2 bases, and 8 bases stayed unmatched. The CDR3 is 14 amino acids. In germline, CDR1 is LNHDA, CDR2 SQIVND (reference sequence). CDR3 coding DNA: TGTGCCAGTACCCCCGACAGGGCCGCCTACGAGCAGTACTTC. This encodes CASTPDRAAYEQYF.

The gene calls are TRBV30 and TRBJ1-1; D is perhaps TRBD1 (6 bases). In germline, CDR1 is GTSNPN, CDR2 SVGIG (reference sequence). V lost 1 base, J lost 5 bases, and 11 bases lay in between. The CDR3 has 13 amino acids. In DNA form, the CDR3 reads TGTGCCTGGAGTGGGCGGGGGGCAACTGAAGCTTTCTTT. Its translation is CAWSGRGATEAFF.